These 23 T cell receptor beta chains were all obtained from the same sample, sequenced in a study of T cells after yellow fever vaccination. TCRdb used MiXCR to reprocess the 5' RACE reads, holding one entry per CDR3 protein. This sample has about 230,000 distinct CDR3 sequences; over 6.5% occur once, and the top ten carry roughly 1%. The sample was CD4+ T cells sorted from PBMCs, taken on the day of the yellow fever booster vaccination. All receptors come from a man in his thirties or forties who received the YFV17D yellow fever vaccine.

This rearrangement joins TRBV19 to TRBJ2-5, with 11 bases that match TRBD1. The CDR3 totals 14 residues. Looked up from germline, CDR1 is LNHDA and CDR2 is SQIVND (reference sequence). After removal of 7 bases from V and 9 bases from J, the junction contained 10 bases not matched to a gene. The DNA for the CDR3 is TGTGCCAGTACTGCGGACAGGGGGCTTGGGTCCCAGTACTTC. This codes for CASTADRGLGSQYF.

In this sample, this clonotype turned up many times. The CDR3 region is CASSSVAGGSPSYNEQFF. CDR3 DNA: TGTGCCAGCAGCTCCGTGGCGGGCGGGTCCCCCTCGTACAATGAGCAGTTCTTC. The chain joins TRBV11-2 to TRBJ2-1, with D possibly matching TRBD2 (5 bases). There are 18 residues in the CDR3. The V gene lost 4 bases and the J gene lost 4 bases, with 23 bases spanning the gap. Germline V CDR1 and CDR2: SGHAT, FQNNGV.

This clonotype showed up just a few times. V gene TRBV7-2 combines with J gene TRBJ1-1; 7 bases align to TRBD1. The CDR3 spans 15 residues. J gave up 0 bases and V 4 bases, and 5 bases lay outside the gene matches. The V gene's germline CDR1 is SGHTA and CDR2 FQGNSA. This chain's CDR3 is CASSSQGQLNTEAFF. Here the CDR3 DNA reads TGTGCCAGCAGCTCCCAGGGACAGTTGAACACTGAAGCTTTCTTT.

The chain links TRBV27 to TRBJ1-1, with 8 positions matching TRBD1. Germline CDR1 MNHEY, CDR2 SMNVEV (reference sequence). V trimming: 6 bases; J trimming: 0 bases; junction bases outside the gene matches: 3. This CDR3 is built from 14 residues. CDR3 bases: TGTGCCAGCAGGCCGGACAGGGTGAACACTGAAGCTTTCTTT. Encoded protein: CASRPDRVNTEAFF.

This clonotype has more than one count but fewer than ten. CDR3 sequence reads: CASSGGTSGNEQFF. The CDR3 nucleotides are TGCGCCAGCAGTGGAGGAACTAGCGGCAATGAGCAGTTCTTC. This chain connects TRBV10-2 to TRBJ2-1, with 8 bases matching TRBD2. This CDR3 region has 14 residues. The J segment lost 6 bases and the V segment lost 4 bases, leaving 5 bases of the junction unmatched. From germline, CDR1 is WSHSY and CDR2 SAAADI.

This clonotype was picked up a small number of times. The chain recombines TRBV5-3 with TRBJ1-1, with 7 bases lining up with TRBD1. TRBV5-3 is treated as an ORF (open reading frame) with a function not yet certain. The CDR3 sequence is 14 residues long. Trimming removed 9 bases from V and 3 bases from J; junction bases left unmatched: 11. The CDR3 protein is CAKRCGTADTEAFF. CDR3 nucleotides: TGTGCCAAAAGATGCGGGACAGCGGACACTGAAGCTTTCTTT.

This clonotype was detected ten times or more. V gene TRBV7-9 combines with J gene TRBJ2-7; the match to TRBD1 covers 7 bases. Germline V gene lookup returns CDR1 SEHNR and CDR2 FQNEAQ (reference sequence). The CDR3 is 14 amino acids. V dropped 5 bases and J dropped 4; count of bases not matched to a gene: 8. The CDR3 loop reads CASSTNRGWYEQYF. The CDR3 nucleotides are TGTGCCAGCAGCACAAACAGGGGATGGTACGAGCAGTACTTC.

In its sample, this clonotype was seen many times. This chain uses TRBV4-3 with TRBJ2-5, with D tentatively TRBD2 (6 bases). CDR1 LGHNA and CDR2 YSLEER come from the germline V gene. The ends were cut back, 0 bases at V and 3 bases at J, with 17 bases in the middle. This CDR3 is 17 amino acids long. The chain's CDR3 is CASSQEGRWAGKETQYF. In nucleotides, the CDR3 is TGCGCCAGCAGCCAAGAGGGTCGCTGGGCGGGGAAAGAGACCCAGTACTTC.

The genes are TRBV10-2 and TRBJ2-5; possibly TRBD1 for D (6 bases). Trimming removed 3 bases at V and 5 bases at J, with 13 bases between. The CDR3 is 14 residues long. Germline values: CDR1 WSHSY, CDR2 SAAADI. The CDR3 spells CASSDPTRGETQYF. DNA for the CDR3: TGCGCCAGCAGTGACCCTACTAGGGGGGAGACCCAGTACTTC.

The sample holds a few counts of this clonotype. The chain links TRBV20-1 to TRBJ2-1; 10 bases are shared with TRBD2. V was pared by 2 bases and J by 8 bases, with 6 bases of the junction left unmatched. The CDR3 loop spans 14 amino acids. Germline V gene data show CDR1 as DFQATT and CDR2 as SNEGSKA (reference sequence). CDR3: CSARLSSGSHEQFF. The CDR3 nucleotides read TGCAGTGCTAGACTCTCTAGCGGGAGTCATGAGCAGTTCTTC.

This chain uses TRBV20-1 with TRBJ1-5; the D is unclear. V lost 0 bases and J 5 bases, leaving 8 bases between the germline ends. The germline V gene has CDR1 DFQATT and CDR2 SNEGSKA (reference sequence). The CDR3 loop spans 13 amino acids. This CDR3 reads CSARDQVYQPQHF. The CDR3 bases are TGCAGTGCTAGAGACCAGGTCTATCAGCCCCAGCATTTT.

This clonotype showed up many times. The chain has TRBV20-1 and TRBJ2-7, with TRBD2 identical over 8 bases. The V gene's germline CDR1 is DFQATT and CDR2 SNEGSKA (reference sequence). The CDR3 is 15 amino acids. CDR3 protein: CSETSASSTSYEQYF. The CDR3 nucleotides are TGCAGCGAGACTAGCGCATCCAGCACCTCCTACGAGCAGTACTTC.

This clonotype was picked up a small number of times. The rearrangement joins TRBV30 to TRBJ2-2; D tentatively reads TRBD1 or TRBD2 (7 bases each). The germline CDR1 and CDR2 sequences are GTSNPN and SVGIG (reference sequence). The CDR3 runs 13 residues. With 4 bases removed from V and 6 bases from J, the gap between germline ends came to 12 bases. The CDR3 loop reads CAWKPGGAGELFF. DNA of the CDR3: TGTGCCTGGAAACCAGGGGGGGCCGGGGAGCTGTTTTTT.

The rearrangement uses TRBV18 and TRBJ1-5; 10 positions match TRBD1. Germline values: CDR1 KGHSH, CDR2 LQKENI. The CDR3 extends over 15 amino acids. Trimming removed 4 bases from V and 2 bases from J; junction bases left unmatched: 2. The CDR3 loop is CASSRQGAGNQPQHF. CDR3 bases: TGTGCCAGCTCACGACAGGGGGCTGGCAATCAGCCCCAGCATTTT.

The V and J genes are TRBV19 and TRBJ1-6, with D possibly matching TRBD1 (6 bases). V lost 9 bases and J lost 4, with 10 bases in between. Germline loops: CDR1 LNHDA, CDR2 SQIVND (reference sequence). The CDR3 length is 13 residues. The CDR3 is CASRGPYNSPLHF. CDR3 coding DNA: TGTGCCAGCAGGGGACCATATAATTCACCCCTCCACTTT. Together with reference TRBV19 and TRBJ1-6, the CDR3 gives the full variable domain: DGGITQSPKYLFRKEGQNVTLSCEQNLNHDAMYWYRQDPGQGLRLIYYSQIVNDFQKGDIAEGYSVSREKKESFPLTVTSAQKNPTAFYLCASRGPYNSPLHFGNGTRLTVT.

V and J are TRBV28 and TRBJ2-7, with D possibly TRBD1 on 6 matching bases. The CDR3 has 14 amino acids. Germline assignment: CDR1 MDHEN and CDR2 SYDVKM. The ends were cut back, 5 bases at V and 1 base at J, with 12 bases in the middle. CDR3: CASSLQGKSYEQYF. CDR3 in DNA: TGTGCCAGCAGTCTACAGGGTAAATCCTACGAGCAGTACTTC. The full variable domain, with the rest looked up from reference TRBV28 and TRBJ2-7, is DVKVTQSSRYLVKRTGEKVFLECVQDMDHENMFWYRQDPGLGLRLIYFSYDVKMKEKGDIPEGYSVSREKKERFSLILESASTNQTSMYLCASSLQGKSYEQYFGPGTRLTVT.

This clonotype has ten or more counts. V usage is TRBV3-1 and J usage is TRBJ2-1; D perhaps matches TRBD1 (5 bases). The V end lost 4 bases, the J end lost 6 bases, and 19 bases lay between the germline ends. CDR1 is LGHDT and CDR2 is YNNKEL in the germline V gene (reference sequence). The CDR3 extends over 16 amino acids. The CDR3 DNA follows: TGTGCCAGCAGCCCACGTGGGGCAGGTCGGAGCAATGAGCAGTTCTTC. It encodes CASSPRGAGRSNEQFF.

The rearrangement uses TRBV19 and TRBJ2-5; 7 bases match TRBD2. V was pared by 3 bases and J by 2 bases, with 6 bases of the junction left unmatched. The CDR3 has 15 residues. Germline CDR1 reads LNHDA; CDR2 reads SQIVND (reference sequence). CDR3 nucleotide sequence: TGTGCCAGTAGTATGGAGCGGGGTTTACAAGAGACCCAGTACTTC. It is translated as CASSMERGLQETQYF.

This clonotype was found a few times. The chain has TRBV5-1 and TRBJ2-3; maybe TRBD1 (6 bases). This CDR3 is built from 16 residues. CDR1 and CDR2 (germline): SGHRS, YFSETQ. Trimming left V 0 bases short and J 4 bases short, with 15 bases between. The CDR3 DNA sequence: TGCGCCAGCAGCTTGGGGTCGGGACAAGGAGCAGATACGCAGTATTTT. The encoded protein is CASSLGSGQGADTQYF.

This clonotype has just a few counts. The chain is built from TRBV24-1 and TRBJ2-1; TRBD2 aligns across 8 bases. The CDR3 is 18 amino acids. The V gene end was trimmed by 4 bases and the J gene end by 0 bases; junction bases not matched to a gene: 10. Germline V gene lookup returns CDR1 KGHDR and CDR2 SFDVKD. DNA for the CDR3: TGTGCCACCAGTGACCATCTAGCGGGCAGAAGCTCCTACAATGAGCAGTTCTTC. It is translated as CATSDHLAGRSSYNEQFF.

This clonotype appeared a few times. The genes are TRBV20-1 and TRBJ1-4; D is uncertain. The CDR3 contains 11 residues. Germline CDR1 reads DFQATT; CDR2 reads SNEGSKA (reference sequence). V was pared by 3 bases and J by 7 bases, with 6 bases between. The CDR3: CSASQSEKLFF. As DNA, the CDR3 is TGCAGTGCTAGCCAGTCTGAAAAACTGTTTTTT.

The table lists this clonotype with a few counts. The chain has TRBV18 and TRBJ2-2; no firm D call. CDR1 and CDR2 (germline): KGHSH, LQKENI. The CDR3 extends over 16 amino acids. V gave up 1 base and J gave up 2 bases, with 11 bases separating them. CDR3 nucleotides: TGTGCCAGCTCACCACAAGTTTTGGGTAACACCGGGGAGCTGTTTTTT. Translating it yields CASSPQVLGNTGELFF. Together with reference TRBV18 and TRBJ2-2, the CDR3 gives the full variable domain: NAGVMQNPRHLVRRRGQEARLRCSPMKGHSHVYWYRQLPEEGLKFMVYLQKENIIDESGMPKERFSAEFPKEGPSILRIQQVVRGDSAAYFCASSPQVLGNTGELFFGEGSRLTVL.

The J gene is TRBJ2-7, the V gene TRBV6-1; TRBD2 matches 7 bases. The CDR3 runs 13 residues. In germline, CDR1 is MNHNS, CDR2 SASEGT. The trim removed 4 bases at V and 3 bases at J, leaving 3 bases unmatched. In DNA form, the CDR3 reads TGTGCCAGCAGTGCCGGGACTAACTACGAGCAGTACTTC. It codes for CASSAGTNYEQYF.